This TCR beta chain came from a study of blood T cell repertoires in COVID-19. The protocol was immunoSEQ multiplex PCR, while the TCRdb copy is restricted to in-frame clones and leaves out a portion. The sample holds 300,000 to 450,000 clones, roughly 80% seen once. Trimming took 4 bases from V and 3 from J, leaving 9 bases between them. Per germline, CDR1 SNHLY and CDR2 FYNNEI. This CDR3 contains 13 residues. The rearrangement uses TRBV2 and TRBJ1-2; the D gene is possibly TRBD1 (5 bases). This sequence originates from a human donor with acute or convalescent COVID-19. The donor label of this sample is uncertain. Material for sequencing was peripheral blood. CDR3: CASSAQADYGYTF. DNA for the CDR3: TGTGCCAGCAGTGCACAGGCGGACTATGGCTACACCTTC.